The next 17 T cell receptor beta chains were all read from a single sample in a study of T cell responses to AZD1222 COVID-19 vaccine. TCRdb's copy holds only in-frame clones and misses some; the assay was immunoSEQ multiplex PCR. In the table there are roughly 79,000 clones, around 90% of which are singletons. The sequencing used peripheral blood, collected on day 0 of MenACWY control vaccination. The receptor set was obtained from an adult in good health.

The chain employs TRBV28 and TRBJ1-3; TRBD1 matches at 10 bases. The CDR3 runs 15 residues. V was pared by 4 bases and J by 8 bases, with 8 bases of the junction left unmatched. The germline V gene has CDR1 MDHEN and CDR2 SYDVKM. The CDR3 sequence is CASSSPRQGAYTIYF. The CDR3, as DNA: TGTGCCAGCAGTTCGCCTCGACAGGGGGCATACACCATATATTTT.

The gene calls are TRBV7-8 and TRBJ2-7, with 16 positions matching TRBD2. V trimming: 1 base; J trimming: 7 bases; junction bases outside the gene matches: 7. CDR3 length equals 17 residues. Germline CDR1 and CDR2: SGHVS and FQNEAQ. The CDR3 loop is CASSLESGTSGREEQYF. As DNA, the CDR3 is TGTGCCAGCAGCTTAGAGTCCGGGACTAGCGGGAGGGAGGAGCAGTACTTC.

The CDR3 nucleotides read TGTGCCAGCATCCCCACTCCCACCGGGGGATACACAGATACGCAGTATTTT. Its protein is CASIPTPTGGYTDTQYF. The chain couples TRBV28 to TRBJ2-3; the D gene is possibly TRBD2 (6 bases). This CDR3 has 17 amino acids. Germline V CDR1 and CDR2: MDHEN, SYDVKM. The V and J ends lost 7 bases and 2 bases respectively, with 22 bases between them.

The chain has TRBV6-5 and TRBJ1-5, with D perhaps matching TRBD1 (5 bases). The germline CDR1 and CDR2 sequences are MNHEY and SVGAGI. V was shortened by 0 bases and J by 4 bases, with 7 bases between the two germline ends. The CDR3 extends over 14 amino acids. Here the CDR3 reads CASSYSAGNQPQHF. The DNA of the CDR3 is TGTGCCAGCAGTTACTCGGCAGGGAATCAGCCCCAGCATTTT.

The genes are TRBV6-2 or TRBV6-3 and TRBJ2-1, with TRBD2 matching over 10 bases. Germline V lookup: CDR1 MNHEY, CDR2 SVGEGT. With V trimmed by 6 bases and J by 3 bases, 11 bases remained unmatched. There are 17 residues in the CDR3. The CDR3 DNA is TGTGCCAGCAGCCGGAATTTAGCGGGGGGATTCTACAATGAGCAGTTCTTC. Residues: CASSRNLAGGFYNEQFF.

The chain employs TRBV24-1 and TRBJ1-2, with a possible D match to TRBD1 (5 bases). The CDR3 has 16 residues. CDR1 is KGHDR, CDR2 SFDVKD, per germline. V shed 4 bases and J shed 2 bases, with 16 bases lying between them. For the CDR3, the DNA is TGTGCCACCAGTGACCCGTCCCAGGGAGTCAACTATGGCTACACCTTC. As protein: CATSDPSQGVNYGYTF.

The chain combines TRBV29-1 with TRBJ2-1, with 9 nucleotides matching TRBD1. In germline, CDR1 is SQVTM, CDR2 ANQGSEA. V lost 6 bases, J lost 6 bases, and 9 bases stayed unmatched. The CDR3 is made up of 14 amino acids. CDR3 loop: CSVGRTGAFNEQFF. The CDR3 DNA is TGCAGCGTAGGTAGGACAGGGGCGTTCAATGAGCAGTTCTTC.

A note on this clone: The junction departs from germline at one end; a sequencing error may be responsible. This chain joins TRBV12-3 or TRBV12-4 and TRBJ1-2; 7 bases agree with TRBD1. The CDR3 consists of 13 residues. CDR3: CASGGVGGYGYTF. CDR3 coding DNA: TGCGCTTCAGGGGGGGTTGGCGGCTATGGCTACACCTTC.

This chain connects TRBV4-1 to TRBJ1-3; D remains unclear. The CDR3 loop spans 13 amino acids. Germline lookup yields CDR1 MGHRA and CDR2 YSYEKL. V gave up 4 bases and J gave up 2 bases, with 6 bases separating them. The CDR3 here is CASSRGAGNTIYF. The DNA of the CDR3 is TGCGCCAGCAGCCGGGGAGCTGGAAACACCATATATTTT.

This chain joins TRBV29-1 and TRBJ2-3; a weak D match, TRBD2 (5 bases). The V end lost 5 bases, the J end lost 5 bases, and 17 bases lay between the germline ends. The CDR3 runs to 14 residues. CDR1 is SQVTM, CDR2 ANQGSEA, per germline. CDR3 sequence reads: CSVLSENEGDTQYF. CDR3 coding DNA: TGCAGCGTTTTATCGGAAAACGAGGGAGATACGCAGTATTTT.

This chain joins TRBV7-3 and TRBJ2-4, with D possibly TRBD2 on 7 matching bases. CDR1 is SGHTA, CDR2 FQGTGA, per germline. The CDR3 extends over 17 amino acids. V dropped 1 base and J dropped 1 base, with 14 bases sitting between them. In DNA form, the CDR3 reads TGTGCCAGCAGCTTAAGTGGGGGGGCCGGTGCCAAAAACATTCAGTACTTC. It yields the protein CASSLSGGAGAKNIQYF.

This sequence joins TRBV10-3 and TRBJ1-6; D gene ambiguous. This CDR3 is 12 amino acids long. V was pared by 0 bases and J by 15 bases, with 9 bases between. The V gene's germline CDR1 is ENHRY and CDR2 SYGVKD. CDR3 protein: CAISESGILLHF. CDR3 coding DNA: TGTGCCATCAGTGAGTCGGGAATACTCCTCCACTTT.

This sequence joins TRBV7-2 and TRBJ1-6, with a weak D call TRBD1 (6 bases). This CDR3 region has 16 residues. Germline V CDR1 and CDR2: SGHTA, FQGNSA. The germline V and J ends were trimmed by 5 bases and 3 bases, with 14 bases remaining between them. CDR3 DNA: TGTGCCAGCAGCGTTGAAAGGGACAACTATAATTCACCCCTCCACTTT. Its translation: CASSVERDNYNSPLHF.

This chain links TRBV1 with TRBJ2-5; no DNA check was done on the table's D call, TRBD2. TRBV1 counts as a pseudogene. This CDR3 contains 18 residues. As DNA, the CDR3 is TGCACCAGCAGCCAAGATTCAGAAGAGGGGGGGGAACAAGAGACCCAGTACTTC. Its translation is CTSSQDSEEGGEQETQYF.

The V call is TRBV25-1, the J call TRBJ2-7, with 7 bases aligning to TRBD2. Germline V gene sequence: CDR1 MGHDK, CDR2 SYGVNS. The length of the CDR3 is 13 residues. V gave up 9 bases and J gave up 2 bases; unmatched junction bases: 7. The CDR3 region is CASAGVGAYEQYF. CDR3 DNA sequence: TGTGCCAGTGCGGGAGTGGGGGCCTACGAGCAGTACTTC.

The rearrangement uses TRBV19 and TRBJ1-5, with 9 bases matching TRBD1. The V segment lost 6 bases and the J segment 0 bases; nucleotides outside the gene matches: 3. There are 15 residues in the CDR3. CDR1 is LNHDA and CDR2 is SQIVND in the germline V gene (reference sequence). This CDR3 is CASSSTGGSNQPQHF. DNA of the CDR3: TGTGCCAGTAGCTCGACAGGGGGTAGCAATCAGCCCCAGCATTTT.

This chain joins TRBV19 and TRBJ1-4; tentative D call: TRBD1 (5 bases). In germline, CDR1 is LNHDA, CDR2 SQIVND (reference sequence). V lost 6 bases, J lost 7 bases, and 18 bases lay in between. The CDR3 spans 15 residues. CDR3 amino acids: CASSRKQARGEKLFF. CDR3 DNA: TGTGCCAGTAGCCGAAAACAGGCGAGGGGTGAAAAACTGTTTTTT.